This entry features one TCR beta chain sequence. This specimen includes other DNA sequences encoding the same CDR3. The entry originates in a study of blood T cell repertoires in COVID-19. About the research overall: Sites across the United States, Italy and Spain contributed samples from acute and convalescent COVID-19.

In the authors' workflow: Using reference gene primer amplification, nucleated cell counts were estimated. Data came from immunoSEQ multiplex PCR; TCRdb stores just in-frame clones and leaves some out. Clonal size and the V and J genes are those of that table, whereas D and trimming came from the DNA. This table holds approximately 290,000 clones, 85% to 90% found once. Across 24 US areas, participants ranged in age from about 18 to 100 years. Participants' own reports of clinical history determined their cohort assignment. The CDR3 sequence is 13 residues long. The V end was cut by 3 bases, the J end by 1 base, with 6 bases between. CDR1 is LNHDA, CDR2 SQIVND, per germline (reference sequence).

Sequencing was carried out using PBMCs or T cells enriched from blood (not recorded which). The receptor comes from a woman between 18 and 29 years old with acute COVID-19. This chain uses TRBV19 with TRBJ1-1; no firm D call. This CDR3 is CASSIAENTEAFF. In nucleotides, the CDR3 is TGTGCCAGTAGTATCGCAGAGAACACTGAAGCTTTCTTT.